Listed below are T cell receptor beta chains from one sample, sequenced in a study of shared clonotypes between healthy human individuals. TCRdb's copy holds only in-frame clones and misses some; the assay was immunoSEQ multiplex PCR. The data contain roughly 1,800,000 clones, approximately 94% of them singletons. Sample: naive CD8+ T cells sorted from blood. The receptors here all came from a man between 18 and 35 years old in good health. The CDR3 runs from the conserved cysteine through the conserved F or W. D genes are given only for firm matches. Where a row states a size, it is once, few, many or the class of an expanded clone; other rows omit it.

TRBD2,TRBV5-1,TRBJ2-7,-,CASSPGGENYEQYF,TGCGCCAGCAGCCCGGGAGGCGAAAACTACGAGCAGTACTTC
-,TRBV7-2,TRBJ2-2,-,CASSLGLALGGELFF,TGTGCCAGCAGCTTGGGACTGGCCTTGGGCGGGGAGCTGTTTTTT
-,TRBV6-1,TRBJ2-7,-,CASSEEWFYALDYEQYF,TGTGCCAGCAGTGAAGAGTGGTTTTACGCGCTCGACTACGAGCAGTACTTC
-,TRBV27,TRBJ2-5,-,CASSLRTKGETQYF,TGTGCCAGCAGTTTACGGACGAAGGGGGAGACCCAGTACTTC
-,TRBV6-1,TRBJ1-5,-,CASSETRQPQHF,TGTGCCAGCAGTGAGACGAGGCAGCCCCAGCATTTT
-,TRBV7-9,TRBJ2-2,-,CASSPAGGELFF,TGTGCCAGCAGTCCCGCGGGGGGGGAGCTGTTTTTT
TRBD1,TRBV19,TRBJ1-5,-,CASTLGQGDQPQHF,TGTGCCAGTACGCTGGGACAGGGGGATCAGCCCCAGCATTTT
-,TRBV15,TRBJ1-5,-,CATSSGGENQPQHF,TGTGCCACCAGCTCCGGGGGCGAGAATCAGCCCCAGCATTTT
TRBD1,TRBV6-1,TRBJ1-5,-,CASRRQGAYQPQHF,TGTGCCAGCAGGAGACAGGGGGCTTATCAGCCCCAGCATTTT
-,TRBV19,TRBJ2-1,-,CASSIFWGEYNEQFF,TGTGCCAGTAGTATTTTCTGGGGTGAATACAATGAGCAGTTCTTC
TRBD2,TRBV9,TRBJ2-5,-,CASSVEASGAQETQYF,TGTGCCAGCAGCGTAGAGGCTAGCGGGGCCCAAGAGACCCAGTACTTC
-,TRBV6-5,TRBJ1-4,-,CASSYRLFF,TGTGCCAGCAGTTACCGTCTGTTTTTT
-,TRBV6-1,TRBJ1-2,-,CASSQTFTGSYGYTF,TGTGCCAGCAGTCAAACTTTTACAGGGTCCTATGGCTACACCTTC
-,TRBV6-5,TRBJ2-7,once,CASSYPGGTYEQYF,TGTGCCAGCAGTTACCCTGGTGGCACCTACGAGCAGTACTTC
TRBD2,TRBV28,TRBJ2-7,-,CASSLSGSSYEQYF,TGTGCCAGCAGCCTAAGCGGGAGCTCCTACGAGCAGTACTTC
-,TRBV29-1,TRBJ2-7,-,CSVFDIYEQYF,TGCAGCGTTTTTGACATCTACGAGCAGTACTTC
TRBD2,TRBV27,TRBJ2-7,once,CASSLLGPSGLNYEQYF,TGTGCCAGCAGTTTACTGGGCCCGTCGGGACTAAATTACGAGCAGTACTTC
TRBD1,TRBV9,TRBJ1-2,-,CASSETGSYGYTF,TGTGCCAGCAGCGAGACAGGGAGCTATGGCTACACCTTC
TRBD1,TRBV7-9,TRBJ2-7,-,CASSLRTGLLDEQYF,TGTGCCAGCAGCTTGCGGACAGGGCTTTTGGACGAGCAGTACTTC
-,TRBV5-5,TRBJ1-6,-,CASSLPTTLSSYNSPLHF,TGTGCCAGCAGCTTGCCGACGACCCTGAGCTCCTATAATTCACCCCTCCACTTT
-,TRBV6-1,TRBJ1-1,-,CASSDLGTQTEAFF,TGTGCCAGCAGTGACCTGGGGACCCAGACTGAAGCTTTCTTT
-,TRBV21-1,TRBJ1-1,once,CASSFGGGNTEAFF,-
-,TRBV27,TRBJ1-5,-,CASSLFSGDSQPQHF,TGTGCCAGCAGTTTATTCTCAGGGGATTCTCAGCCCCAGCATTTT
TRBD2,TRBV7-9,TRBJ2-1,-,CASSLGLAVSNEQFF,TGTGCCAGCAGCCTAGGACTAGCGGTTTCCAATGAGCAGTTCTTC
TRBD1,TRBV14,TRBJ2-7,once,CASSQGQGWIYEQYF,TGTGCCAGCAGCCAAGGACAGGGATGGATCTACGAGCAGTACTTC
-,TRBV7-9,TRBJ2-7,-,CASSPGATYEQYF,TGTGCCAGCAGCCCAGGGGCTACCTACGAGCAGTACTTC
-,TRBV5-1,TRBJ1-4,once,CASSFGGLELFF,TGCGCCAGCAGCTTCGGGGGCTTGGAACTGTTTTTT
TRBD2,TRBV5-8,TRBJ2-7,-,CASSWGLAGASHEQYF,TGTGCCAGCAGCTGGGGCTTAGCGGGAGCCTCCCACGAGCAGTACTTC
-,TRBV6-6,TRBJ2-7,-,CASSYSGEAYEQYF,TGTGCCAGCAGTTACTCAGGGGAGGCCTACGAGCAGTACTTC
TRBD1,TRBV7-2,TRBJ2-7,-,CASSLSGTGGGLFYEQYF,TGTGCCAGCAGCTTATCGGGGACAGGGGGAGGTCTGTTCTACGAGCAGTACTTC
-,TRBV14,TRBJ2-2,-,CASSPINTGELFF,TGTGCCAGCAGCCCTATAAACACCGGGGAGCTGTTTTTT
TRBD1,TRBV5-1,TRBJ1-1,-,CASSLATGATEAFF,TGCGCCAGCAGCTTGGCTACAGGGGCCACTGAAGCTTTCTTT
TRBD1,TRBV4-3,TRBJ1-1,-,CASSQAEGGLEAFF,TGCGCCAGCAGCCAAGCAGAAGGGGGCCTCGAAGCTTTCTTT
-,TRBV6-5,TRBJ2-7,-,CASSYSRRDQKDEQYF,TGTGCCAGCAGTTACTCCCGGAGGGACCAGAAGGACGAGCAGTACTTC
-,TRBV10-3,TRBJ1-2,-,CAISDSRENGYTF,TGTGCCATCAGTGATTCGCGGGAAAATGGCTACACCTTC
TRBD1,TRBV4-1,TRBJ1-5,-,CASSQGQGVRQPQHF,TGCGCCAGCAGCCAGGGACAGGGGGTTCGACAGCCCCAGCATTTT
-,TRBV27,TRBJ1-4,-,CASSERVTNEKLFF,TGTGCCAGCAGCGAAAGGGTAACTAATGAAAAACTGTTTTTT
-,TRBV4-1,TRBJ2-2,-,CASSPNELLGNTGELFF,TGCGCCAGCAGCCCCAACGAACTTTTGGGGAACACCGGGGAGCTGTTTTTT
TRBD2,TRBV7-2,TRBJ2-7,-,CASSLTLMRELEQYF,TGTGCCAGCAGCTTGACCCTTATGCGGGAGCTCGAGCAGTACTTC